This TCR beta chain was profiled in a study of T-cell memory formation after mild COVID-19. Study-level points and caveats: Contracting CD4+ clones lay largely in CM and EM, with CD8+ ones residing in EMRA.

The CDR3 totals 18 residues. Germline CDR1 SEHNR, CDR2 FQNEAQ (reference sequence). The ends were cut back, 7 bases at V and 2 bases at J, with 24 bases in the middle. About this clonotype itself: As yet, its antigen is unknown.

TCRdb reanalysed the 5' RACE reads using MiXCR and keeps one entry per CDR3 protein. In the table there are 430,000 or so distinct CDR3 sequences, approximately 25% of which are singletons. V gene TRBV7-9 combines with J gene TRBJ2-1; a weak D match, TRBD2 (5 bases). This clonotype was obtained from an adult woman who had mild COVID-19 (a few samples of this study predate the infection). Cell type and time point are not known. Sequenced sample: PBMCs or a T cell subset sorted from them (not recorded which). Here the CDR3 reads CASTRTGLRGRAYNEQFF. The CDR3 DNA follows: TGTGCCAGCACCAGAACCGGGCTCCGTGGGAGAGCCTACAATGAGCAGTTCTTC.